This TCR beta chain was obtained from a study of blood T cell repertoires in COVID-19 (dated by TCRdb to 2018 to 2021). Regarding the complete study: Collaborator samples came from the United States, Italy and Spain and covered acute and convalescent phases of COVID-19. The dataset comprised deeply sampled blood TCRbeta repertoires from subjects exposed to, actively infected with, or recovered from COVID-19. Where available, HLA class I and class II types were obtained from metadata supplied by the sample provider rather than from assay-based typing. The repertoires were released in a freely available public database meant as a resource for research on the immune response to SARS-CoV-2. Nearly every sample came with metadata listing a de-identified subject ID, COVID-19 status, age in years and sex. The prospective study material was composed of cDNA or gDNA derived from T cells, B-cell-depleted T cells, or PBMCs. Samples came from the ongoing ImmuneRACE study (first 160 participants) plus 1,254 subjects from 6 global collaborators. Study-level results and caveats: How much clinical and demographic metadata was included differed by source and by participant, and the metadata was provided uncurated.

Remarks on this clone: This clone's antigen is unknown. No base quality information exists; no much larger clone differs at one position.

In Seattle, one collaborating source enrolled patients while the infection was active and tracked those patients longitudinally over the course of disease. The collaborating institutions used their own protocols to collect whole blood in K2EDTA tubes. Collaborator samples were shipped for TCRbeta analysis as frozen whole blood, isolated PBMCs, or DNA extracted from either sample type. TCRbeta CDR3 regions were amplified from genomic DNA using the immunoSEQ Assay, a bias-controlled multiplex PCR. Per the original workflow: The number of nucleated cells in each sample was estimated by amplification of reference gene primers within the assay. To quantify the absolute abundance of each unique TCRbeta CDR3 rearrangement, sequence reads were collapsed and filtered. For each sample, productive Simpson clonality was calculated by taking the square root of Simpson's diversity index across productive rearrangements. The table was pulled from immuneACCESS by TCRdb, which kept in-frame rearrangements only. Such tables lose some clones; where checked, under half of the loss comes from unresolved V genes, and the rest has no known cause. From that table come the V and J calls and clone size; the DNA was used to work out D and trimming. The sample includes 200,000 to 250,000 clones, with approximately 84% observed a single time. In total, the top ten clones hold around 10% of the sample.

Trimming accounts for 4 bases at V and 3 bases at J, while the number of junction bases matched to no gene is 5. In the germline V gene, CDR1 corresponds to MGHDK and CDR2 to SYGVNS. Measured from the cysteine to the phenylalanine, the CDR3 is 15 residues long. Kept here is only the CDR3 DNA, which spans 45 bases and is read in frame from base 1. The sequenced sample was peripheral blood. The V gene is TRBV25-1 and the J gene is TRBJ1-3, with 8 bases in between that match TRBD1. The receptor comes from a man aged 50-60 years with COVID-19, enrolled during active disease. The DNA reads as follows: TGTGCCAGCAGTGCCCAGGGGGCGCATGGAAACACCATATATTTT. This is translated as CASSAQGAHGNTIYF.